This entry lists 2 T cell receptor beta chains sequenced from one sample in a study of blood T cell repertoires in COVID-19. Clones were read by immunoSEQ multiplex PCR, and TCRdb kept only the in-frame ones, dropping some. This table has approximately 150,000 clones, around nine tenths appearing once. Sequenced sample: peripheral blood. Receptors were obtained from a woman older than 75 with COVID-19, enrolled during active disease.

This clone was detected once. The rearrangement links TRBV20-1 to TRBJ2-3; TRBD2 aligns across 14 bases. V was clipped by 3 bases and J by 6 bases; unmatched bases: 11. The germline V gene encodes CDR1 DFQATT and CDR2 SNEGSKA (reference sequence). The CDR3 is 17 amino acids. CDR3 bases: TGCAGTGCTAGTGGTCCGAGACTAGCGGGAGGGCTTGATACGCAGTATTTT. Translated: CSASGPRLAGGLDTQYF.

CDR3 in amino acids: CASSSPRSSHNEQFF. In DNA, the CDR3 is TGTGCCAGCAGTTCCCCTCGCAGTAGCCACAATGAGCAGTTCTTC. This chain joins TRBV6-2 or TRBV6-3 and TRBJ2-1; D not resolved. Germline loops: CDR1 MNHEY, CDR2 SVGEGT. The length of the CDR3 is 15 residues. Deletions cut 4 bases from V and 5 bases from J, with 15 bases between.